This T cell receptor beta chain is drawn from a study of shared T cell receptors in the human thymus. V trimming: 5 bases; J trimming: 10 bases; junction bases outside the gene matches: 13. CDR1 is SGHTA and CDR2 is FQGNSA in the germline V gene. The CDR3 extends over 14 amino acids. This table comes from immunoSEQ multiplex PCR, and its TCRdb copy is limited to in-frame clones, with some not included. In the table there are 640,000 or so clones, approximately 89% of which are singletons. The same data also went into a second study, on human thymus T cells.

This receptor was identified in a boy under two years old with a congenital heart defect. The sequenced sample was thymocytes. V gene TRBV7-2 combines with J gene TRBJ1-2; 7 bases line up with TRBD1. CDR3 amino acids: CASSPRGHRAVYTF. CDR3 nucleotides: TGTGCCAGCAGCCCGAGGGGGCACAGGGCTGTCTACACCTTC.